This T cell receptor (beta chain) is drawn from a study of T cells expressing NK-cell markers. Study-wide context: Sorted CD3+CD56+NKG2C+, CD3+CD56+NKG2C- and CD3+CD56-NKG2C+ T-cell subsets were beta-chain profiled. Serological testing identified seven of the eight sequenced donors as HCMV-seropositive and one as seronegative. Findings of the study overall: Dominant NKG2C+ clonotypes accounted for about 1.0-8% of CD8+ T cells in about 6 donors.

As the method of synthesis, 5'RACE template switching with UMIs yielded TCR beta cDNA. TCRdb re-called the 5' RACE reads, yielding one record per CDR3 amino acid sequence without DNA. The table lists 350,000 to 450,000 distinct CDR3 sequences. Points on this clonotype: Antigen unknown.

The CDR3 consists of 14 residues. The germline V gene encodes CDR1 SQVTM and CDR2 ANQGSEA. The receptor was isolated from a man aged 18-75 years in good health. The V and J genes are TRBV29-1 and TRBJ1-2; TCRdb's D call of TRBD1 is untestable without DNA. Sequencing input: blood T cells: a sorted CD56 or NKG2C T cell subset, CD4+ or CD8+ T cells, or bulk PBMC T cells (not recorded which). The CDR3 sequence: CSARTDSLNYGYTF.